One and the same sample provided the 28 T cell receptor beta chains below, sequenced in a study of technical replicates of blood from a few donors. Sequenced by immunoSEQ multiplex PCR; TCRdb stores in-frame clones only, minus some. The sample lists more than 75,000 clones; roughly 94% were seen once. What was sequenced was T cells isolated from PBMCs. These receptors came from a human donor in good health.

This chain uses TRBV27 with TRBJ2-7; D is possibly TRBD1 (8 bases). The germline V and J ends were trimmed by 6 bases and 3 bases, with 15 bases remaining between them. Per the germline V gene, CDR1 is MNHEY and CDR2 is SMNVEV (reference sequence). The CDR3 has 14 residues. This CDR3 reads CASSGTGLGYEQYF. The CDR3 nucleotides read TGTGCCAGCAGCGGGACAGGACTAGGCTACGAGCAGTACTTC.

J is TRBJ2-1 and V is TRBV29-1, with D hard to call. CDR1 is SQVTM and CDR2 is ANQGSEA in the germline V gene. The V end was cut by 4 bases, the J end by 5 bases, with 6 bases between. The CDR3 spans 11 residues. CDR3: CSVVSDNEQFF. The CDR3 DNA reads TGCAGCGTTGTTTCCGACAATGAGCAGTTCTTC.

This clone was detected only once. The chain has TRBV10-3 and TRBJ2-2, with 8 positions matching TRBD1. The CDR3 extends over 16 amino acids. Germline CDR1 is ENHRY and CDR2 is SYGVKD. With 2 bases clipped from V and 2 bases from J, the junction kept 4 bases outside the gene matches. The CDR3 nucleotides read TGTGCCATCAGTGAGGGACAGGGCGGTAACACCGGGGAGCTGTTTTTT. Its translation is CAISEGQGGNTGELFF.

The V call is TRBV7-2, the J call TRBJ2-7; the match to TRBD2 covers 11 bases. The CDR3 extends over 14 amino acids. V lost 7 bases to trimming and J lost 3 bases; unmatched junction nucleotides: 5. Germline V gene data show CDR1 as SGHTA and CDR2 as FQGNSA. This CDR3 reads CASMLTSGNYEQYF. The CDR3 nucleotides are TGTGCCAGCATGCTGACTAGCGGGAACTACGAGCAGTACTTC.

The rearrangement joins TRBV5-4 to TRBJ2-6; 7 bases fit TRBD2. Looked up from germline, CDR1 is SGHNT and CDR2 is YYREEE (reference sequence). The V and J ends lost 1 base and 4 bases, in that order; junction bases with no gene match: 5. The CDR3 has 16 amino acids. The CDR3 bases are TGTGCCAGCAGCTTGAGTCCGGGACTAGGGGCCAACGTCCTGACTTTC. Protein: CASSLSPGLGANVLTF.

The chain links TRBV10-3 to TRBJ2-7, with 7 bases that match TRBD2. The CDR3 has 17 residues. J was trimmed by 0 bases and V by 2 bases; bases with no gene match: 10. Germline CDR1 and CDR2: ENHRY and SYGVKD. CDR3 amino acids: CAISEGLGSGASYEQYF. CDR3 sequence (DNA): TGTGCCATCAGTGAGGGACTTGGGAGCGGGGCCTCCTACGAGCAGTACTTC.

A single count supports this clone. Here the CDR3 reads CASSEGLAVALDTQYF. DNA for the CDR3: TGTGCCAGCAGCGAAGGACTAGCCGTCGCTTTGGATACGCAGTATTTT. The rearrangement links TRBV11-2 to TRBJ2-3; 8 bases agree with TRBD2. The junction had 13 bases not matched to a gene; V was cut back by 5 bases and J by 6 bases. Germline-derived CDR1 and CDR2 are SGHAT and FQNNGV. The CDR3 runs to 16 residues.

The V call is TRBV19, the J call TRBJ1-1; tentatively, D is TRBD1 (6 bases). This CDR3 has 12 residues. V lost 3 bases to trimming and J lost 4 bases, with 6 bases between them. In germline, CDR1 is LNHDA, CDR2 SQIVND (reference sequence). The CDR3 loop reads CASSMTGTEAFF. The CDR3 nucleotides read TGTGCCAGTAGTATGACAGGCACTGAAGCTTTCTTT.

The chain combines TRBV6-1 with TRBJ1-1, with a possible D match to TRBD1 (6 bases). V was pared by 8 bases and J by 0 bases, with 16 bases between. The germline V gene has CDR1 MNHNS and CDR2 SASEGT. CDR3 length equals 15 residues. The chain's CDR3 is CASGHTGNMNTEAFF. The CDR3 DNA follows: TGTGCCAGCGGTCATACAGGGAATATGAACACTGAAGCTTTCTTT.

At least ten counts were recorded for this clone. The chain recombines TRBV7-2 with TRBJ2-7; D possibly corresponds to TRBD1 (6 bases). The V gene's germline CDR1 is SGHTA and CDR2 FQGNSA. The CDR3 sequence is 15 residues long. V shed 5 bases and J shed 5 bases, with 19 bases lying between them. The CDR3 bases are TGTGCCAGCAGCGTTAAACAGGGAACATTCCACGAGCAGTACTTC. Translating it yields CASSVKQGTFHEQYF.

The chain carries TRBV9 and TRBJ1-1; D unclear. Germline V gene data show CDR1 as SGDLS and CDR2 as YYNGEE. The CDR3 is made up of 13 amino acids. V lost 3 bases to trimming and J lost 8 bases, with 14 bases between them. CDR3 region: CASSANIRNEAFF. In DNA, the CDR3 is TGTGCCAGCAGCGCTAACATCAGGAACGAAGCTTTCTTT.

This rearrangement joins TRBV14 to TRBJ1-1; D remains unclear. The CDR3 runs to 15 residues. The germline gives CDR1 SGHDN, CDR2 FVKESK. The ends were cut back, 1 base at V and 5 bases at J, with 14 bases in the middle. CDR3 DNA: TGTGCCAGCAGCCAAGTTCCTGGGGAGGTAACTGAAGCTTTCTTT. Its protein product is CASSQVPGEVTEAFF.

The chain employs TRBV9 and TRBJ2-3; 9 nucleotides line up with TRBD2. V lost 0 bases, J lost 8 bases, and 7 bases stayed unmatched. Germline CDR1 is SGDLS and CDR2 is YYNGEE. The CDR3 sequence is 15 residues long. In DNA, the CDR3 is TGTGCCAGCAGCGTAGTCGGGCTAGCGGGAAGTACGCAGTATTTT. It specifies CASSVVGLAGSTQYF. Together with reference TRBV9 and TRBJ2-3, the CDR3 gives the full variable domain: DSGVTQTPKHLITATGQRVTLRCSPRSGDLSVYWYQQSLDQGLQFLIQYYNGEERAKGNILERFSAQQFPDLHSELNLSSLELGDSALYFCASSVVGLAGSTQYFGPGTRLTVL.

The chain combines TRBV5-6 with TRBJ2-7; possibly TRBD1 for D (5 bases). V was clipped by 1 base and J by 4 bases, with 6 bases between them. This CDR3 comprises 12 residues. The germline V gene encodes CDR1 SGHDT and CDR2 YYEEEE. In DNA, the CDR3 is TGTGCCAGCAGCTTGTCAGGGTACGAGCAGTACTTC. Translation gives CASSLSGYEQYF.

This clone has a single count. The chain uses TRBV19 and TRBJ1-2; D is possibly TRBD1 (6 bases). The CDR3 covers 12 residues. The V and J ends lost 4 bases and 6 bases respectively, with 9 bases between them. Germline loops: CDR1 LNHDA, CDR2 SQIVND (reference sequence). The CDR3: CASSTRDNGYTF. CDR3 coding DNA: TGTGCCAGTAGTACCCGGGACAATGGCTACACCTTC. The full variable domain, its missing parts supplied by reference TRBV19 and TRBJ1-2, is DGGITQSPKYLFRKEGQNVTLSCEQNLNHDAMYWYRQDPGQGLRLIYYSQIVNDFQKGDIAEGYSVSREKKESFPLTVTSAQKNPTAFYLCASSTRDNGYTFGSGTRLTVV.

This chain links TRBV7-8 with TRBJ2-7; 12 bases agree with TRBD1. Trimming removed 5 bases from V and 6 bases from J; junction bases left unmatched: 8. Germline loops: CDR1 SGHVS, CDR2 FQNEAQ. This CDR3 contains 15 residues. CDR3 sequence: CASSAGTGGSGEQYF. The CDR3 nucleotides are TGTGCCAGCAGCGCCGGGACAGGGGGCTCTGGCGAGCAGTACTTC.

The CDR3 loop reads CASSYGGSEAFF. The CDR3 DNA reads as TGTGCCAGCAGTTACGGGGGCAGTGAAGCTTTCTTT. This chain uses TRBV6-6 with TRBJ1-1; maybe TRBD1 (6 bases). Trimming took off 2 bases at V and 7 bases at J, with 8 bases between the two ends. Germline lookup yields CDR1 MNHNY and CDR2 SVGAGI (reference sequence). There are 12 residues in the CDR3.

The CDR3 nucleotides read TGCGCCAGCAGCCAAGGACTTTCCCGGAAGCCAACCCATCAAGCAGATACGCAGTATTTT. Its translation is CASSQGLSRKPTHQADTQYF. The chain carries TRBV4-3 and TRBJ2-3; D unclear. The CDR3 is 20 amino acids. V was cut by 1 base and J by 4 bases, with 27 bases left in between. Looked up from germline, CDR1 is LGHNA and CDR2 is YSLEER.

The chain links TRBV29-1 to TRBJ1-2, with D perhaps matching TRBD1 (6 bases). The germline gives CDR1 SQVTM, CDR2 ANQGSEA. Trimming left V 0 bases short and J 2 bases short, with 10 bases between. The CDR3 runs 14 residues. CDR3 DNA sequence: TGCAGCGTTGAAGATTTCCAGGGGAACTATGGCTACACCTTC. This translates into CSVEDFQGNYGYTF.

J is TRBJ2-1 and V is TRBV4-2; possible D gene TRBD1, 5 bases. CDR3 length: 18 amino acids. CDR1 is LGHNA and CDR2 is YNFKEQ in the germline V gene. Trimming took 2 bases from V and 5 from J, leaving 22 bases between them. The CDR3 DNA sequence: TGTGCCAGCAGCCAAAGAGAAATGGGGCCAACTCCTCACAATGAGCAGTTCTTC. The encoded protein is CASSQREMGPTPHNEQFF.

The V call is TRBV18, the J call TRBJ2-1; 11 bases match TRBD1. V was clipped by 4 bases and J by 4 bases; unmatched bases: 12. This CDR3 is built from 18 residues. In germline, CDR1 is KGHSH, CDR2 LQKENI. CDR3 region: CASSLGTGGTFLYNEQFF. CDR3 coding DNA: TGTGCCAGCTCACTTGGGACAGGGGGGACGTTTCTTTACAATGAGCAGTTCTTC.

The gene calls are TRBV11-3 and TRBJ2-5; D not certain. Germline assignment: CDR1 SGHNT and CDR2 YENEEA. The CDR3 sequence is 12 residues long. V was pared by 3 bases and J by 7 bases, with 9 bases between. The CDR3 DNA sequence: TGTGCCAGCAGCTTTACGCGAGGGACCCAGTACTTC. It is translated as CASSFTRGTQYF.

The rearrangement joins TRBV28 to TRBJ1-2; 7 bases agree with TRBD1. This CDR3 comprises 13 residues. Germline CDR1 reads MDHEN; CDR2 reads SYDVKM. V was clipped by 6 bases and J by 4 bases; unmatched bases: 5. Here the CDR3 reads CASSLDRLYGYTF. CDR3 DNA sequence: TGTGCCAGCAGCTTGGACAGGCTCTATGGCTACACCTTC.

This chain uses TRBV5-1 with TRBJ1-1; perhaps TRBD1 as D (5 bases). The V end lost 2 bases, the J end lost 3 bases, and 11 bases lay between the germline ends. The CDR3 runs to 14 residues. Germline V gives CDR1 SGHRS, CDR2 YFSETQ. CDR3 residues: CASSLAGLDTEAFF. As DNA, the CDR3 is TGCGCCAGCAGCTTAGCGGGACTGGACACTGAAGCTTTCTTT.

This chain connects TRBV11-2 to TRBJ2-7; the match to TRBD1 covers 10 bases. The V and J ends lost 6 bases and 4 bases, in that order; junction bases with no gene match: 6. In germline, CDR1 is SGHAT, CDR2 FQNNGV. The CDR3 loop spans 14 amino acids. The CDR3 protein is CASSRAGQGYEQYF. The CDR3 nucleotides are TGTGCCAGCAGTCGGGCGGGACAGGGGTACGAGCAGTACTTC.

This clone came up once. In nucleotides, the CDR3 is TGTGCCTGGAACGTTCTAGCGGGAGCCTACGAGCAGTACTTC. Its protein is CAWNVLAGAYEQYF. This chain joins TRBV30 and TRBJ2-7, with 10 positions matching TRBD2. CDR3 length: 14 amino acids. Unmatched junction bases numbered 5, after V lost 4 bases and J lost 2 bases. Germline loops: CDR1 GTSNPN, CDR2 SVGIG (reference sequence). Supplemented by reference TRBV30 and TRBJ2-7, the full variable domain reads SQTIHQWPATLVQPVGSPLSLECTVEGTSNPNLYWYRQAAGRGLQLLFYSVGIGQISSEVPQNLSASRPQDRQFILSSKKLLLSDSGFYLCAWNVLAGAYEQYFGPGTRLTVT.

The V and J genes are TRBV2 and TRBJ2-2, with 10 positions matching TRBD2. This CDR3 comprises 17 residues. Per the germline V gene, CDR1 is SNHLY and CDR2 is FYNNEI. V was clipped by 3 bases and J by 4 bases; unmatched bases: 8. The CDR3: CASSEASGSRGTGELFF. The CDR3 DNA follows: TGTGCCAGCAGTGAGGCTAGCGGGAGTCGGGGCACCGGGGAGCTGTTTTTT. Filled out from reference TRBV2 and TRBJ2-2, the complete variable domain reads EPEVTQTPSHQVTQMGQEVILRCVPISNHLYFYWYRQILGQKVEFLVSFYNNEISEKSEIFDDQFSVERPDGSNFTLKIRSTKLEDSAMYFCASSEASGSRGTGELFFGEGSRLTVL.

This sequence joins TRBV6-5 and TRBJ2-1, with TRBD2 identical over 8 bases. From germline, CDR1 is MNHEY and CDR2 SVGAGI. The V gene end was trimmed by 4 bases and the J gene end by 0 bases; junction bases not matched to a gene: 5. The CDR3 length is 16 residues. CDR3 amino acids: CASSLVAGSSYNEQFF. CDR3 coding DNA: TGTGCCAGCAGTTTGGTAGCGGGGAGCTCCTACAATGAGCAGTTCTTC.